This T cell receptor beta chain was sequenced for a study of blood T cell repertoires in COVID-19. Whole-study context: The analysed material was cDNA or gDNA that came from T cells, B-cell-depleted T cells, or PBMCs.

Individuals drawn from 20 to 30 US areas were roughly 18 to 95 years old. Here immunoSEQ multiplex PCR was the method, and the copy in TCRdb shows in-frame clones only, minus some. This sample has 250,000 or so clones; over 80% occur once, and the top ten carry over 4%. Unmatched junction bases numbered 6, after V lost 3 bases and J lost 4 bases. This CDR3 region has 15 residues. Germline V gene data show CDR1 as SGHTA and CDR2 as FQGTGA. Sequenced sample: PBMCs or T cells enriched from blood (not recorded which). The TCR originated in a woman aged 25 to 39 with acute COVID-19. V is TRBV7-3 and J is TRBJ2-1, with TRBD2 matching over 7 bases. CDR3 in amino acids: CASSFAAGAYNEQFF. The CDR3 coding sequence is TGTGCCAGCAGCTTTGCGGCGGGAGCTTACAATGAGCAGTTCTTC.